These 32 T cell receptor beta chains share one sample of origin, sequenced in a study of blood T cell repertoires in COVID-19. This table comes from immunoSEQ multiplex PCR, and its TCRdb copy is limited to in-frame clones, with some not included. Of approximately 240,000 clones listed, approximately 80% are singletons. Sample: peripheral blood. The receptors originated from a woman aged 60-75 years who had recovered from COVID-19.

This sequence joins TRBV5-1 and TRBJ1-3; D might be TRBD1 (5 bases). CDR3 length: 15 amino acids. The germline gives CDR1 SGHRS, CDR2 YFSETQ. V was pared by 2 bases and J by 0 bases, with 9 bases between. CDR3 in amino acids: CASSFGGFSGNTIYF. In DNA form, the CDR3 reads TGCGCCAGCAGCTTCGGGGGTTTCTCTGGAAACACCATATATTTT.

The chain uses TRBV12-3 or TRBV12-4 and TRBJ1-1, with D possibly being TRBD1 (6 bases). Trimming cost V 6 bases and J 11 bases, with 16 bases left between them. The CDR3 extends over 12 amino acids. The CDR3 spells CASRQGSFAAFF. The CDR3 nucleotides read TGTGCCAGCAGGCAGGGGAGCTTCGCGGCTTTCTTT.

V usage is TRBV10-2 and J usage is TRBJ1-5; possibly TRBD1 for D (5 bases). V was trimmed by 0 bases and J by 1 base, leaving 10 bases between them. CDR3 size: 16 residues. Germline-derived CDR1 and CDR2 are WSHSY and SAAADI. The CDR3 spells CASSESRVRSNQPQHF. Written as DNA, the CDR3 is TGCGCCAGCAGTGAGTCCAGGGTACGGAGCAATCAGCCCCAGCATTTT.

This clone showed up just a few times. The CDR3 region is CASSPGGGQSYQPQHF. The CDR3 DNA reads TGTGCCAGCAGCCCAGGGGGTGGACAGAGCTATCAGCCCCAGCATTTT. The V call is TRBV7-8, the J call TRBJ1-5; the match to TRBD1 covers 7 bases. Unmatched junction bases numbered 12, after V lost 5 bases and J lost 5 bases. This CDR3 is 16 amino acids long. Germline V gene sequence: CDR1 SGHVS, CDR2 FQNEAQ.

The rearrangement joins TRBV25-1 to TRBJ2-7, with a possible D match to TRBD1 (5 bases). V gave up 1 base and J gave up 5 bases, with 12 bases separating them. The germline CDR1 and CDR2 sequences are MGHDK and SYGVNS. The CDR3 is made up of 14 amino acids. The CDR3 DNA is TGTGCCAGCAGTGAATCCCCCCCAGGGAACGAGCAGTACTTC. Translating it yields CASSESPPGNEQYF.

The J gene is TRBJ1-3, the V gene TRBV18, with D perhaps matching TRBD1 (6 bases). Germline V lookup: CDR1 KGHSH, CDR2 LQKENI. The CDR3 has 15 residues. V was clipped by 2 bases and J by 2 bases, with 10 bases between them. CDR3 sequence (DNA): TGTGCCAGCTCACCAGTGGCAGGGGCTGGAAACACCATATATTTT. This translates into CASSPVAGAGNTIYF.

The V and J genes are TRBV18 and TRBJ2-3; D gene ambiguous. This CDR3 is built from 11 residues. Trimming shortened V by 5 bases and J by 6 bases, and 6 bases separated the two germline ends. Looked up from germline, CDR1 is KGHSH and CDR2 is LQKENI. The chain's CDR3 is CASSVSDTQYF. The CDR3 region has the DNA TGTGCCAGCTCAGTTTCGGATACGCAGTATTTT.

The rearrangement links TRBV11-3 to TRBJ2-5; D may be TRBD2 (5 bases). This CDR3 is 13 amino acids long. V was shortened by 5 bases and J by 2 bases, with 9 bases between the two germline ends. Germline lookup yields CDR1 SGHNT and CDR2 YENEEA. The CDR3 loop reads CASSIGMQETQYF. The DNA for the CDR3 is TGTGCCAGCAGCATCGGGATGCAAGAGACCCAGTACTTC. The full variable domain, in which reference TRBV11-3 and TRBJ2-5 provide the parts outside the CDR3, is EAGVVQSPRYKIIEKKQPVAFWCNPISGHNTLYWYLQNLGQGPELLIRYENEEAVDDSQLPKDRFSAERLKGVDSTLKIQPAELGDSAVYLCASSIGMQETQYFGPGTRLLVL.

The chain joins TRBV30 to TRBJ1-4; TRBD1 matches 8 bases. This CDR3 is built from 11 residues. Germline loops: CDR1 GTSNPN, CDR2 SVGIG (reference sequence). Losses at the gene ends were 5 bases for V and 12 bases for J; bases not matched to a gene: 5. The chain's CDR3 is CAWGQGGELFF. In nucleotides, the CDR3 is TGTGCCTGGGGACAGGGTGGGGAACTGTTTTTT.

This clone has just a few counts. The chain employs TRBV29-1 and TRBJ2-5, with 9 bases matching TRBD1. V was clipped by 7 bases and J by 5 bases; unmatched bases: 8. The CDR3 runs 13 residues. The germline CDR1 and CDR2 sequences are SQVTM and ANQGSEA. The CDR3 bases are TGCAGCGGTCTGGGACAGGGTGGTGAGACCCAGTACTTC. Amino acid sequence: CSGLGQGGETQYF.

V usage is TRBV6-5 and J usage is TRBJ2-1; 8 bases align to TRBD2. The CDR3 extends over 13 amino acids. Germline V lookup: CDR1 MNHEY, CDR2 SVGAGI. The trim removed 7 bases at V and 14 bases at J, leaving 13 bases unmatched. The CDR3, as DNA: TGTGCCAGCATAGGTCCAGCGGGGGCCTCTGAGTTCTTC. It encodes CASIGPAGASEFF.

V is TRBV6-5 and J is TRBJ1-4; D gene uncertain. The V gene's germline CDR1 is MNHEY and CDR2 SVGAGI. This CDR3 has 12 amino acids. Trimming removed 7 bases at V and 7 bases at J, with 10 bases between. The CDR3 DNA follows: TGTGCCAGCAACCCACTACTTGAAAAACTGTTTTTT. It is translated as CASNPLLEKLFF.

The chain recombines TRBV5-5 with TRBJ1-2; TRBD1 aligns across 8 bases. Germline V gene sequence: CDR1 SGHKS, CDR2 YYEKEE (reference sequence). There are 15 residues in the CDR3. With 2 bases clipped from V and 3 bases from J, the junction kept 6 bases outside the gene matches. CDR3 protein: CASSLRTGGDYGYTF. As DNA, the CDR3 is TGTGCCAGCAGCTTAAGAACAGGGGGGGACTATGGCTACACCTTC. The entire variable domain, with the rest obtained from reference TRBV5-5 and TRBJ1-2, is as follows: DAGVTQSPTHLIKTRGQQVTLRCSPISGHKSVSWYQQVLGQGPQFIFQYYEKEERGRGNFPDRFSARQFPNYSSELNVNALLLGDSALYLCASSLRTGGDYGYTFGSGTRLTVV.

V is TRBV5-1 and J is TRBJ2-3; TRBD1 matches 7 bases. The CDR3 sequence is 16 residues long. Trimming at V came to 3 bases and at J to 3 bases, leaving 10 bases not matched to a gene. The germline CDR1 and CDR2 sequences are SGHRS and YFSETQ. The CDR3 sequence is CASSSYTGAGTDTQYF. Written as DNA, the CDR3 is TGCGCCAGCAGCTCCTACACAGGGGCTGGGACAGATACGCAGTATTTT.

This sequence joins TRBV30 and TRBJ1-5; D unresolved. V lost 1 base to trimming and J lost 7 bases, with 8 bases between them. The germline V gene has CDR1 GTSNPN and CDR2 SVGIG (reference sequence). This CDR3 is built from 12 residues. The CDR3 nucleotides read TGTGCCTGGAGTGACGGAGGGCAGCCCCAGCATTTT. This sequence encodes CAWSDGGQPQHF.

This sequence joins TRBV4-3 and TRBJ2-5, with D maybe TRBD1 (6 bases). With 0 bases removed from V and 1 base from J, the gap between germline ends came to 15 bases. The CDR3 is made up of 17 amino acids. The germline gives CDR1 LGHNA, CDR2 YSLEER. The CDR3 loop is CASSQDITGILQETQYF. CDR3 DNA sequence: TGCGCCAGCAGCCAAGATATCACAGGGATTCTCCAAGAGACCCAGTACTTC.

This chain uses TRBV19 with TRBJ2-2; D is perhaps TRBD2 (7 bases). Germline-derived CDR1 and CDR2 are LNHDA and SQIVND (reference sequence). V lost 6 bases to trimming and J lost 7 bases, with 12 bases between them. The CDR3 totals 13 residues. CDR3 nucleotides: TGTGCCAGTAGGGGGGGGGCCGACGGGGAGCTGTTTTTT. This sequence encodes CASRGGADGELFF.

This clone came up once. The CDR3 protein is CASSQGGGSKTQYF. CDR3 nucleotide sequence: TGCGCCAGCAGCCAAGGCGGGGGGTCGAAGACCCAGTACTTC. The chain carries TRBV4-1 and TRBJ2-5; 8 bases are a match to TRBD2. The germline gives CDR1 MGHRA, CDR2 YSYEKL. V gave up 1 base and J gave up 6 bases; unmatched junction bases: 4. The CDR3 sequence is 14 residues long.

J is TRBJ2-7 and V is TRBV2, with TRBD2 matching 9 bases. This CDR3 has 13 residues. CDR1 SNHLY and CDR2 FYNNEI come from the germline V gene. The junction had 6 bases not matched to a gene; V was cut back by 10 bases and J by 2 bases. CDR3 DNA sequence: TGTGCCACCAGCGGGGGGACCACCTACGAGCAGTACTTC. Protein sequence: CATSGGTTYEQYF.

The V and J genes are TRBV4-2 and TRBJ2-7; 7 bases fit TRBD1. CDR1 LGHNA and CDR2 YNFKEQ come from the germline V gene. J was trimmed by 6 bases and V by 0 bases; bases with no gene match: 11. CDR3 length equals 16 residues. CDR3 nucleotide sequence: TGTGCCAGCAGCCAAGATCCGTATGGACAGGACTCCGAGCAGTACTTC. Residues: CASSQDPYGQDSEQYF.

J is TRBJ1-5 and V is TRBV3-1 (or the pseudogene TRBV3-2), with D unclear. The CDR3 consists of 13 residues. CDR1 is LGHDT and CDR2 is YNNKEL in the germline V gene (reference sequence). The V end lost 3 bases, the J end lost 4 bases, and 7 bases lay between the germline ends. CDR3 DNA sequence: TGTGCCAGCAGCCACGGGGAGAATCAGCCCCAGCATTTT. This sequence encodes CASSHGENQPQHF.

The rearrangement joins TRBV9 to TRBJ1-2; TRBD1 is a possible D gene (6 bases). Germline V gives CDR1 SGDLS, CDR2 YYNGEE. Trimming removed 4 bases from V and 1 base from J, with 20 bases in between. This CDR3 has 17 amino acids. The CDR3 DNA is TGTGCCAGCAGCCGGTGGGCAGGGACACGAAATAACTATGGCTACACCTTC. Translation gives CASSRWAGTRNNYGYTF.

The chain joins TRBV5-1 to TRBJ1-2; D is unclear. CDR3 length: 15 amino acids. Germline assignment: CDR1 SGHRS and CDR2 YFSETQ. The germline V and J ends were trimmed by 4 bases and 2 bases, with 15 bases remaining between them. The CDR3 sequence: CASSGRHLGNYGYTF. CDR3 nucleotides: TGCGCCAGCAGCGGGAGGCACCTTGGGAACTATGGCTACACCTTC. The full variable domain, in which reference TRBV5-1 and TRBJ1-2 provide the parts outside the CDR3, is KAGVTQTPRYLIKTRGQQVTLSCSPISGHRSVSWYQQTPGQGLQFLFEYFSETQRNKGNFPGRFSGRQFSNSRSEMNVSTLELGDSALYLCASSGRHLGNYGYTFGSGTRLTVV.

V gene TRBV5-4 combines with J gene TRBJ1-4; no definite D call. Germline loops: CDR1 SGHNT, CDR2 YYREEE (reference sequence). The CDR3 loop spans 15 amino acids. Deletions cut 1 base from V and 4 bases from J, with 11 bases between. The CDR3 DNA reads as TGTGCCAGCAGCTTGAAGGTGCGAGGTAATGAAAAACTGTTTTTT. Translation gives CASSLKVRGNEKLFF.

On this clone: The identical CDR3 is also encoded by other nucleotide sequences in the sample. V is TRBV2 and J is TRBJ1-5; D gene uncertain. Germline V CDR1 and CDR2: SNHLY, FYNNEI. The CDR3 contains 14 residues. The ends were cut back, 4 bases at V and 1 base at J, with 8 bases in the middle. Written as DNA, the CDR3 is TGTGCCAGCAGTGGCGGGAACAGCAATCAGCCCCAGCATTTT. Protein sequence: CASSGGNSNQPQHF.

This chain uses TRBV5-1 with TRBJ2-7, with no clear D. V dropped 1 base and J dropped 1 base, with 9 bases sitting between them. Germline assignment: CDR1 SGHRS and CDR2 YFSETQ. CDR3 length: 14 amino acids. CDR3 sequence reads: CASSLTQASYEQYF. CDR3 nucleotide sequence: TGCGCCAGCAGCTTGACGCAGGCTTCCTACGAGCAGTACTTC.

This chain joins TRBV7-8 and TRBJ2-3; a possible D gene is TRBD2 (5 bases). This CDR3 spans 13 amino acids. Germline V CDR1 and CDR2: SGHVS, FQNEAQ. Trimming pared 2 bases from V and 6 bases from J, leaving 9 bases between. The CDR3 spells CASSLTSPDTQYF. The CDR3 DNA sequence: TGTGCCAGCAGCTTAACTAGTCCCGATACGCAGTATTTT.

The genes are TRBV5-1 and TRBJ2-3; a possible D gene is TRBD1 (5 bases). CDR1 and CDR2 from the germline V gene are SGHRS and YFSETQ. The V end was cut by 4 bases, the J end by 6 bases, with 21 bases between. CDR3 length equals 16 residues. This CDR3 reads CASSLTPGQRTDTQYF. As DNA, the CDR3 is TGCGCCAGCAGCCTAACCCCCGGACAAAGGACGGATACGCAGTATTTT. Based on the CDR3 plus reference TRBV5-1 and TRBJ2-3, the full variable domain is KAGVTQTPRYLIKTRGQQVTLSCSPISGHRSVSWYQQTPGQGLQFLFEYFSETQRNKGNFPGRFSGRQFSNSRSEMNVSTLELGDSALYLCASSLTPGQRTDTQYFGPGTRLTVL.

The genes are TRBV28 and TRBJ2-3; possibly TRBD2 for D (6 bases). CDR1 and CDR2 from the germline V gene are MDHEN and SYDVKM. With 6 bases removed from V and 4 bases from J, the gap between germline ends came to 14 bases. The CDR3 is made up of 14 amino acids. The CDR3 is CASRAGGGADTQYF. The CDR3 nucleotides read TGTGCCAGCAGGGCCGGCGGCGGGGCAGATACGCAGTATTTT. Complete variable domain (other parts from reference TRBV28 and TRBJ2-3): DVKVTQSSRYLVKRTGEKVFLECVQDMDHENMFWYRQDPGLGLRLIYFSYDVKMKEKGDIPEGYSVSREKKERFSLILESASTNQTSMYLCASRAGGGADTQYFGPGTRLTVL.

The chain carries TRBV5-1 and TRBJ1-3; D ambiguous. The V end was cut by 0 bases, the J end by 1 base, with 5 bases between. Germline lookup yields CDR1 SGHRS and CDR2 YFSETQ. The CDR3 extends over 14 amino acids. The CDR3 loop is CASSLGASGNTIYF. CDR3 in DNA: TGCGCCAGCAGCTTGGGGGCATCTGGAAACACCATATATTTT.

The chain links TRBV7-8 to TRBJ2-1; 8 nucleotides line up with TRBD2. Germline lookup yields CDR1 SGHVS and CDR2 FQNEAQ. The length of the CDR3 is 17 residues. V lost 4 bases, J lost 7 bases, and 15 bases stayed unmatched. The DNA of the CDR3 is TGTGCCAGCAGCTCTCTCCCTGGGGCGGGGGGTCGGAATGAGCAGTTCTTC. It specifies CASSSLPGAGGRNEQFF.

V usage is TRBV19 and J usage is TRBJ1-1; 7 bases are shared with TRBD1. Per germline, CDR1 LNHDA and CDR2 SQIVND (reference sequence). The CDR3 loop spans 13 amino acids. V gave up 3 bases and J gave up 3 bases; unmatched junction bases: 1. This CDR3 is CASSMDRYTEAFF. The CDR3 nucleotides read TGTGCCAGTAGTATGGACAGGTACACTGAAGCTTTCTTT.